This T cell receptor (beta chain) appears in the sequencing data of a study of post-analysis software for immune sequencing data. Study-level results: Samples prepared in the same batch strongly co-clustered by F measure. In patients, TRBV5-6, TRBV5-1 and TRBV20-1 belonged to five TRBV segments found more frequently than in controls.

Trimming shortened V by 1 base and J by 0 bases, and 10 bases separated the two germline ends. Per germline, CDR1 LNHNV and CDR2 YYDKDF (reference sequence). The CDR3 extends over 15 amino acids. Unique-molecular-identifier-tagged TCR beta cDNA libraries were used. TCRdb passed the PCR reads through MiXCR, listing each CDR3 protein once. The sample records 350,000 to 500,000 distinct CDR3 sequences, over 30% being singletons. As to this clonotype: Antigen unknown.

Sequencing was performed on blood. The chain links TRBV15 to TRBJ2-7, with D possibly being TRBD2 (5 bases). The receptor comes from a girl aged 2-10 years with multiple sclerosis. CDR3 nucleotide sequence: TGTGCCACCAGCAGAGGGACTCGGAGCTCCTACGAGCAGTACTTC. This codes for CATSRGTRSSYEQYF.